A selection of T cell receptor beta chains follows, all from one sample in a study of blood T cell repertoires in COVID-19. Produced via immunoSEQ multiplex PCR; TCRdb's table is partial and in-frame only. The table shows about 88,000 clones, with over 75% occurring only once. The specimen sequenced was peripheral blood. The origin of the receptors is a woman in her 70s with acute or convalescent COVID-19. Each CDR3 is given with its conserved first and last residue. D genes are given only for firm matches. Clone size, where shown, is once, few, many, or a class for clones that have expanded.

>-|TRBV5-6|TRBJ1-2|TRBD1
CASSLVPGGIYGYTF
TGTGCCAGCAGCTTGGTTCCAGGGGGCATCTATGGCTACACCTTC
>-|TRBV3-1/TRBV3-2|TRBJ2-1|TRBD2
CASSLAGGPYNEQFF
TGTGCCAGCAGCTTAGCGGGGGGACCCTACAATGAGCAGTTCTTC
>-|TRBV5-6|TRBJ2-1|TRBD2
CASSLGLAGYNEQFF
TGTGCCAGCAGCTTGGGACTAGCGGGCTACAATGAGCAGTTCTTC
>-|TRBV6-2/TRBV6-3|TRBJ2-3|-
CASSSGTSTDTQYF
TGTGCCAGCAGCTCCGGGACTAGCACAGATACGCAGTATTTT
>-|TRBV19|TRBJ2-1|TRBD2
CASSVIRTSGSYNEQFF
TGTGCCAGTAGTGTAATCCGGACTAGCGGCTCCTACAATGAGCAGTTCTTC
>-|TRBV6-5|TRBJ2-3|-
CASSHSRGPDTQYF
TGTGCCAGCAGTCATTCCAGGGGCCCAGATACGCAGTATTTT
>-|TRBV9|TRBJ2-2|-
CASSVVGNTGELFF
TGTGCCAGCAGCGTAGTCGGGAACACCGGGGAGCTGTTTTTT
>-|TRBV3-1/TRBV3-2|TRBJ2-1|-
CASSQDPRTNNEQFF
TGTGCCAGCAGCCAAGATCCCCGGACTAACAATGAGCAGTTCTTC
>-|TRBV29-1|TRBJ2-5|-
CSVGGQQETQYF
TGCAGCGTAGGTGGACAGCAAGAGACCCAGTACTTC
>-|TRBV9|TRBJ2-3|TRBD2
CASSGTSQGDTQYF
TGTGCCAGCAGCGGGACTAGCCAGGGAGATACGCAGTATTTT
>few|TRBV7-2|TRBJ2-2|-
CASSTTYGELFF
TGTGCCAGCAGCACTACCTACGGGGAGCTGTTTTTT
>-|TRBV11-2|TRBJ2-1|-
CASSPGSYNEQFF
TGTGCCAGCAGCCCTGGCTCTTACAATGAGCAGTTCTTC
>once|TRBV11-3|TRBJ2-2|-
CASSQRALASASTGELFF
TGTGCCAGCAGCCAACGGGCGTTGGCTAGCGCCTCCACCGGGGAGCTGTTTTTT
>-|TRBV19|TRBJ2-5|-
CASSTGWETQYF
TGTGCCAGTAGTACAGGTTGGGAGACCCAGTACTTC
>-|TRBV5-1|TRBJ1-1|TRBD1
CASSFGDRANTEAFF
TGCGCCAGCAGCTTTGGCGACAGGGCGAACACTGAAGCTTTCTTT
>-|TRBV5-1|TRBJ2-3|-
CASSLASGLTDTQYF
TGCGCCAGCAGCTTGGCAAGCGGACTCACAGATACGCAGTATTTT
>-|TRBV7-9|TRBJ1-4|-
CASSLVTVTTNEKLFF
TGTGCCAGCAGCTTAGTTACGGTAACAACTAATGAAAAACTGTTTTTT
>-|TRBV6-5|TRBJ2-3|-
CASSYSTRSSTDTQYF
TGTGCCAGCAGTTACTCGACTAGATCGAGCACAGATACGCAGTATTTT
>-|TRBV27|TRBJ1-2|TRBD1
CASSLSGTGGRDYGYTF
TGTGCCAGCAGTTTATCGGGGACAGGGGGCCGAGACTATGGCTACACCTTC
>-|TRBV28|TRBJ1-5|-
CASSARGDRVGNQPQHF
TGTGCCAGCAGTGCCCGGGGGGATCGGGTAGGCAATCAGCCCCAGCATTTT
>-|TRBV10-1|TRBJ2-2|-
CASSEMGTIENTGELFF
TGCGCCAGCAGTGAGATGGGGACAATCGAGAACACCGGGGAGCTGTTTTTT
>-|TRBV29-1|TRBJ2-5|TRBD2
CSVEAGGRETQYF
TGCAGCGTTGAAGCGGGAGGGAGGGAGACCCAGTACTTC